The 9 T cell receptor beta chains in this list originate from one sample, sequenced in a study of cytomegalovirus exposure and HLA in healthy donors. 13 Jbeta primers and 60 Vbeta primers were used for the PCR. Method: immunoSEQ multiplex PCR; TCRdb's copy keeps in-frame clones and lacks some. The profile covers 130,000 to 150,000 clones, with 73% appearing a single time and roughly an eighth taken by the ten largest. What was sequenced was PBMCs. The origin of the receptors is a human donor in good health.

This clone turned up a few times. This chain's CDR3 is CASSETTSLQYF. Here the CDR3 DNA reads TGTGCCAGCAGTGAAACTACGAGTTTGCAGTACTTC. The V call is TRBV2, the J call TRBJ2-7; D call uncertain. The CDR3 is made up of 12 amino acids. Germline assignment: CDR1 SNHLY and CDR2 FYNNEI. The V end lost 2 bases, the J end lost 9 bases, and 11 bases lay between the germline ends.

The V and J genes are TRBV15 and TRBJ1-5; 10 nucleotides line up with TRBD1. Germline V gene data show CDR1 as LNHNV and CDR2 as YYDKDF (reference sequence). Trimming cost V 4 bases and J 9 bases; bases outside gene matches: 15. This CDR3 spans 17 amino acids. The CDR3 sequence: CATSKNAGQGPKVPQHF. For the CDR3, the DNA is TGTGCCACCAGCAAAAATGCGGGACAGGGGCCAAAAGTGCCCCAGCATTTT.

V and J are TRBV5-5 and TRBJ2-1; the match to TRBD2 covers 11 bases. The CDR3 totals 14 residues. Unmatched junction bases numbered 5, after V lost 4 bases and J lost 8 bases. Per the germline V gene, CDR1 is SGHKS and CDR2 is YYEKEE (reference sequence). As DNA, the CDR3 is TGTGCCAGCAGCCCTCTAGCGGGGGGACATGAGCAGTTCTTC. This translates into CASSPLAGGHEQFF.

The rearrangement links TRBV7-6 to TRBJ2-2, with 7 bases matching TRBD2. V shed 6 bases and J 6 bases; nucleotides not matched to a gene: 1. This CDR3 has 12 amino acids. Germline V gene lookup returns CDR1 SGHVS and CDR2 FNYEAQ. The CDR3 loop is CASRGGAGELFF. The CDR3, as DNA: TGTGCCAGCAGGGGGGGGGCCGGGGAGCTGTTTTTT.

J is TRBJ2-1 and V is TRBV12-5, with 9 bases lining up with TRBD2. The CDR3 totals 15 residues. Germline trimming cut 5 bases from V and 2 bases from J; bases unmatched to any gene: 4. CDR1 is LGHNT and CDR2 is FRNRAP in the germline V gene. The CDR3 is CASGPRLAAYNEQFF. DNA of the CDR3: TGTGCTAGTGGTCCAAGACTAGCGGCCTACAATGAGCAGTTCTTC.

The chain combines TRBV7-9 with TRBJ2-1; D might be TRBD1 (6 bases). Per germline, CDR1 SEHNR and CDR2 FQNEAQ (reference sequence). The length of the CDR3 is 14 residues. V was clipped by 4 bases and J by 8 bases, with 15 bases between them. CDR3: CASSSVQGIHEQFF. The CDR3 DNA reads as TGTGCCAGCAGCTCTGTACAGGGTATCCATGAGCAGTTCTTC.

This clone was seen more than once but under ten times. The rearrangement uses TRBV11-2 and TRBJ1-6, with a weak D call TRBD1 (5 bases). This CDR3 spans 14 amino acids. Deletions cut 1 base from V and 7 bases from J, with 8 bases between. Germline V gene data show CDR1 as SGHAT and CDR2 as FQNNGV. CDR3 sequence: CASSLAPGNSPLHF. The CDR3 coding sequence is TGTGCCAGCAGCTTAGCCCCAGGGAATTCACCCCTCCACTTT.

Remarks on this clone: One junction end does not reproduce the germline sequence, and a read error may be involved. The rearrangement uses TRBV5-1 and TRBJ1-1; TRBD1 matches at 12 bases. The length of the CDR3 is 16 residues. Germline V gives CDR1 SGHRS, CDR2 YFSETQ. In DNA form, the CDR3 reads TGCGCCAGCACCCCCGGGACAGGGGGCGCGAACACTGAAGCTCTCTTT. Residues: CASTPGTGGANTEALF.

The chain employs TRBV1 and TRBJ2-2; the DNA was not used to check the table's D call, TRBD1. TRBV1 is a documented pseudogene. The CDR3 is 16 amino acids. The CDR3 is CTSSPYRGRNTGELFF. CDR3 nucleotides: TGCACCAGCAGCCCATACAGGGGAAGGAACACCGGGGAGCTGTTTTTT.